These 19 T cell receptor beta chains were all obtained from the same sample, sequenced in a study of blood T cell repertoires in COVID-19. TCRdb keeps only in-frame clones here, not all; method: immunoSEQ multiplex PCR. The sample includes more than 200,000 clones, roughly nine tenths of them seen just once. The sample taken for sequencing was PBMCs or T cells enriched from blood (not recorded which). Every receptor here comes from a young woman with acute COVID-19.

The chain uses TRBV9 and TRBJ2-7; TRBD2 is a possible D gene (5 bases). The germline CDR1 and CDR2 sequences are SGDLS and YYNGEE. This CDR3 contains 14 residues. V shed 3 bases and J shed 7 bases, with 17 bases lying between them. CDR3: CASSAGVGPGEQYF. The CDR3 coding sequence is TGTGCCAGCAGCGCGGGTGTTGGCCCGGGGGAGCAGTACTTC. Full variable domain (missing parts from reference TRBV9 and TRBJ2-7): DSGVTQTPKHLITATGQRVTLRCSPRSGDLSVYWYQQSLDQGLQFLIQYYNGEERAKGNILERFSAQQFPDLHSELNLSSLELGDSALYFCASSAGVGPGEQYFGPGTRLTVT.

The DNA for the CDR3 is TGTGCCAGCAGGACCCCGGGACAGGGGTTGGTTGAGCAGTTCTTC. Amino acids: CASRTPGQGLVEQFF. V gene TRBV6-5 combines with J gene TRBJ2-1; 10 nucleotides match TRBD1. In germline, CDR1 is MNHEY, CDR2 SVGAGI. The CDR3 extends over 15 amino acids. V gave up 6 bases and J gave up 9 bases; unmatched junction bases: 11.

This clone appeared a few times. V gene TRBV25-1 combines with J gene TRBJ2-7; 10 bases are a match to TRBD2. V trimming: 2 bases; J trimming: 5 bases; junction bases outside the gene matches: 12. The CDR3 loop spans 17 amino acids. Germline-derived CDR1 and CDR2 are MGHDK and SYGVNS. The CDR3 protein is CASSELGGSGRKDEQYF. The CDR3 region has the DNA TGTGCCAGCAGTGAACTGGGGGGTAGCGGGAGGAAAGACGAGCAGTACTTC.

This rearrangement joins TRBV19 to TRBJ2-1; D perhaps matches TRBD2 (6 bases). CDR1 LNHDA and CDR2 SQIVND come from the germline V gene (reference sequence). V lost 1 base to trimming and J lost 0 bases, with 13 bases between them. The CDR3 consists of 17 residues. The CDR3 DNA reads TGTGCCAGTAGTATAGGGCTAGCGACCAGCTCCTACAATGAGCAGTTCTTC. It specifies CASSIGLATSSYNEQFF. Together with reference TRBV19 and TRBJ2-1, the CDR3 gives the full variable domain: DGGITQSPKYLFRKEGQNVTLSCEQNLNHDAMYWYRQDPGQGLRLIYYSQIVNDFQKGDIAEGYSVSREKKESFPLTVTSAQKNPTAFYLCASSIGLATSSYNEQFFGPGTRLTVL.

The chain combines TRBV4-1 with TRBJ1-4; a weak D match, TRBD1 (5 bases). V was shortened by 0 bases and J by 0 bases, with 14 bases between the two germline ends. The germline V gene has CDR1 MGHRA and CDR2 YSYEKL. The CDR3 length is 18 residues. The CDR3 sequence: CASSQDWKGIATNEKLFF. CDR3 sequence (DNA): TGCGCCAGCAGCCAAGATTGGAAGGGGATTGCAACTAATGAAAAACTGTTTTTT.

The chain combines TRBV4-1 with TRBJ2-7; TRBD2 might be the D (6 bases). The V gene's germline CDR1 is MGHRA and CDR2 YSYEKL. The V gene lost 6 bases and the J gene lost 4 bases, with 19 bases spanning the gap. This CDR3 comprises 15 residues. The CDR3 spells CASRGQGGSPYEQYF. The CDR3, as DNA: TGCGCCAGCAGAGGGCAGGGAGGATCGCCGTACGAGCAGTACTTC.

This chain links TRBV27 with TRBJ2-3, with D perhaps matching TRBD2 (6 bases). Germline V gene lookup returns CDR1 MNHEY and CDR2 SMNVEV (reference sequence). V was trimmed by 2 bases and J by 1 base, leaving 16 bases between them. This CDR3 has 17 amino acids. The CDR3 bases are TGTGCCAGCAGTTTACGGGGGACGGTGAGGGGCACAGATACGCAGTATTTT. Translated: CASSLRGTVRGTDTQYF.

V is TRBV28 and J is TRBJ2-7, with TRBD2 matching over 7 bases. After removal of 7 bases from V and 3 bases from J, the junction contained 9 bases not matched to a gene. CDR1 MDHEN and CDR2 SYDVKM come from the germline V gene. This CDR3 region has 14 residues. This CDR3 reads CASINGAGVYEQYF. CDR3 DNA: TGTGCCAGCATCAACGGGGCGGGAGTCTACGAGCAGTACTTC.

This rearrangement joins TRBV5-1 to TRBJ2-1, with 8 positions matching TRBD2. The CDR3 is 15 amino acids. Looked up from germline, CDR1 is SGHRS and CDR2 is YFSETQ. Losses at the gene ends were 0 bases for V and 7 bases for J; bases not matched to a gene: 6. CDR3 sequence (DNA): TGCGCCAGCAGCTTGGAGGGACTAGAGAGAAATGAGCAGTTCTTC. It encodes CASSLEGLERNEQFF. Combining the CDR3 with reference TRBV5-1 and TRBJ2-1 gives the whole variable domain KAGVTQTPRYLIKTRGQQVTLSCSPISGHRSVSWYQQTPGQGLQFLFEYFSETQRNKGNFPGRFSGRQFSNSRSEMNVSTLELGDSALYLCASSLEGLERNEQFFGPGTRLTVL.

The chain is built from TRBV3-1 (or the pseudogene TRBV3-2) and TRBJ1-2; D is uncertain. Germline V gene sequence: CDR1 LGHDT, CDR2 YNNKEL (reference sequence). This CDR3 spans 13 amino acids. V dropped 2 bases and J dropped 8 bases, with 12 bases sitting between them. The CDR3 region is CASSQHTRGGYTF. For the CDR3, the DNA is TGTGCCAGCAGCCAACACACAAGAGGAGGCTACACCTTC.

J is TRBJ2-1 and V is TRBV5-4; 10 bases match TRBD1. Germline loops: CDR1 SGHNT, CDR2 YYREEE (reference sequence). The CDR3 is 15 amino acids. With 6 bases clipped from V and 6 bases from J, the junction kept 9 bases outside the gene matches. The CDR3 protein is CASTRGQGFLNEQFF. DNA of the CDR3: TGTGCCAGCACCCGGGGACAGGGGTTCCTCAATGAGCAGTTCTTC.

The chain recombines TRBV9 with TRBJ2-3; D may be TRBD2 (6 bases). Trimming removed 4 bases at V and 5 bases at J, with 11 bases between. The germline V gene encodes CDR1 SGDLS and CDR2 YYNGEE. The CDR3 runs to 13 residues. The CDR3 sequence is CASSPGGVDTQYF. CDR3 DNA sequence: TGTGCCAGCAGCCCTGGCGGGGTAGATACGCAGTATTTT.

V and J are TRBV5-4 and TRBJ1-2, with TRBD1 matching 8 bases. The CDR3 covers 16 residues. After removal of 4 bases from V and 6 bases from J, the junction contained 14 bases not matched to a gene. Germline V gene lookup returns CDR1 SGHNT and CDR2 YYREEE (reference sequence). CDR3 sequence reads: CASSGAGRGLFDGYTF. In DNA, the CDR3 is TGTGCCAGCAGCGGGGCCGGCAGGGGGCTTTTTGATGGCTACACCTTC. The full variable domain, completed using reference TRBV5-4 and TRBJ1-2, is ETGVTQSPTHLIKTRGQQVTLRCSSQSGHNTVSWYQQALGQGPQFIFQYYREEENGRGNFPPRFSGLQFPNYSSELNVNALELDDSALYLCASSGAGRGLFDGYTFGSGTRLTVV.

The chain couples TRBV21-1 to TRBJ1-5. TRBV21-1 is annotated as a pseudogene. The CDR3 runs to 15 residues. CDR3 coding DNA: TGTGCCAGCAGCCGAACCACCGACTACAATCAGCCCCAGCATTTT. It specifies CASSRTTDYNQPQHF.

V is TRBV27 and J is TRBJ2-2, with 7 bases matching TRBD1. CDR3 length equals 14 residues. With 2 bases clipped from V and 6 bases from J, the junction kept 3 bases outside the gene matches. Germline CDR1 reads MNHEY; CDR2 reads SMNVEV (reference sequence). Here the CDR3 DNA reads TGTGCCAGCAGTTTAAACAGGGGAGCCGGGGAGCTGTTTTTT. Translating it yields CASSLNRGAGELFF.

The chain joins TRBV9 to TRBJ1-2, with 7 bases identical to TRBD1. This CDR3 spans 15 amino acids. V lost 4 bases and J lost 3; bases outside the gene matches: 9. CDR1 SGDLS and CDR2 YYNGEE come from the germline V gene. DNA of the CDR3: TGTGCCAGCAGCCCCTACGACAGGGCTGACTATGGCTACACCTTC. Its protein product is CASSPYDRADYGYTF.

The chain uses TRBV7-2 and TRBJ1-2, with 7 bases fitting TRBD1. Trimming took 6 bases from V and 2 from J; bases not matched to a gene: 6. This CDR3 has 14 residues. From germline, CDR1 is SGHTA and CDR2 FQGNSA. The CDR3 here is CASSARTGNYGYTF. In DNA, the CDR3 is TGTGCCAGCAGTGCCCGGACAGGAAACTATGGCTACACCTTC.

The V call is TRBV7-2, the J call TRBJ2-1; tentatively, D is TRBD2 (6 bases). The germline CDR1 and CDR2 sequences are SGHTA and FQGNSA. The V end was cut by 6 bases, the J end by 7 bases, with 16 bases between. The CDR3 has 14 residues. The CDR3 DNA follows: TGTGCCAGCAGTCAAATGACTGGAGGGAATGAGCAGTTCTTC. The encoded protein is CASSQMTGGNEQFF.

The V and J genes are TRBV11-2 and TRBJ2-2; 8 nucleotides line up with TRBD1. V lost 5 bases, J lost 6 bases, and 5 bases stayed unmatched. CDR1 and CDR2 from the germline V gene are SGHAT and FQNNGV. This CDR3 region has 14 residues. The CDR3 region is CASSQGATAGELFF. CDR3 DNA: TGTGCCAGCAGCCAGGGGGCGACGGCCGGGGAGCTGTTTTTT.